A selection of T cell receptor beta chains follows, all from one sample in a study of blood T cell repertoires in COVID-19. Profiling relied on immunoSEQ multiplex PCR, and the TCRdb table lists in-frame clones only, not all of them. The sample includes roughly 130,000 clones, 87% of them seen just once. The sequenced sample was peripheral blood. All receptors come from a woman aged 55-75 years with acute or convalescent COVID-19. Each CDR3 is given with its conserved first and last residue. D genes are given only for firm matches.

v_call d_call cdr3_aa
TRBV24-1 TRBD2 CATSDPNRGTSGFTDTQYF
TRBV7-9 . CASSPPGLRNTEAFF
TRBV5-6 TRBD1 CASSFGPDRADTQYF
TRBV5-1 TRBD1 CASSPGQGQGYTF
TRBV28 TRBD1 CASSSPGQGSDEQYF
TRBV10-2 TRBD1 CASSESSGTGAAPLHF
TRBV4-2 TRBD2 CASSHGPGSGLGADTQYF
TRBV29-1 . CSVESGRGGTEAFF
TRBV28 . CASTPLPTQGGNQPQHF
TRBV7-9 . CASSSTRRASEDTQYF
TRBV7-9 TRBD1 CASSLWGQGMVDTEAFF
TRBV6-5 TRBD1 CASSYPKDRRSYEQYF
TRBV12-5 . CASGLEVGSPLHF
TRBV5-1 TRBD2 CASRSVAGLDNEQFF
TRBV24-1 TRBD2 CATSDSSGSSYNEQFF
TRBV11-2 TRBD2 CASSLGGTSGRWDEQFF
TRBV12-5 . CASGLQAGRNEQFF
TRBV3-1/TRBV3-2 . CASSAFVGGYEQYF
TRBV6-5 . CASWAAGETQYF
TRBV24-1 . CATSEGPGLTDTQYF
TRBV7-2 . CASSFKGGETQYF
TRBV30 . CAWSLAGNTIYF
TRBV6-5 . CASRKEGMNTEAFF